Below are 16 T cell receptor beta chains sequenced from a single sample in a study of T cells after yellow fever vaccination. TCRdb analysed the 5' RACE reads with MiXCR anew, one entry per CDR3 protein. The repertoire consists of approximately 510,000 distinct CDR3 sequences, with 21% occurring once and the leading ten covering roughly a sixth. Sequenced here: PBMCs, sampled about 21 days after the first yellow fever vaccination. Receptors were obtained from a man aged 18 to 30 who received the YFV17D yellow fever vaccine.

This clonotype came up a few times. CDR3 coding DNA: TGTGCCAGCAGTTACTCGCGGGACAGGATCACACTCGAGCAGTACTTC. The encoded protein is CASSYSRDRITLEQYF. The V gene is TRBV6-2 or TRBV6-3, the J gene TRBJ2-7; TRBD1 matches at 8 bases. Losses at the gene ends were 0 bases for V and 6 bases for J; bases not matched to a gene: 10. The CDR3 loop spans 16 amino acids. CDR1 MNHEY and CDR2 SVGEGT come from the germline V gene.

This clonotype was picked up a small number of times. This chain joins TRBV9 and TRBJ1-2; D is unclear. V gave up 5 bases and J gave up 5 bases, with 16 bases separating them. Germline-derived CDR1 and CDR2 are SGDLS and YYNGEE. This CDR3 contains 14 residues. Here the CDR3 reads CASSRARDLYGYTF. The CDR3 coding sequence is TGTGCCAGCAGTCGTGCAAGAGACCTATATGGCTACACCTTC.

This clonotype has more than one count but fewer than ten. This chain links TRBV20-1 with TRBJ2-1; 8 nucleotides align to TRBD2. Germline V lookup: CDR1 DFQATT, CDR2 SNEGSKA (reference sequence). The CDR3 contains 16 residues. Trimming cost V 1 base and J 5 bases; bases outside gene matches: 10. The CDR3 region is CSARVAASGSHNEQFF. In DNA, the CDR3 is TGCAGTGCTAGAGTCGCCGCTAGCGGGTCACACAATGAGCAGTTCTTC.

The chain's CDR3 is CAIRDQAGETQYF. The CDR3 DNA reads as TGTGCCATCAGGGACCAGGCGGGGGAGACCCAGTACTTC. The chain combines TRBV10-3 with TRBJ2-5; weak D call: TRBD2 (6 bases). The V gene lost 6 bases and the J gene lost 5 bases, with 13 bases spanning the gap. The CDR3 runs to 13 residues. The germline gives CDR1 ENHRY, CDR2 SYGVKD.

The rearrangement uses TRBV5-5 and TRBJ1-5; D is perhaps TRBD1 (6 bases). V was clipped by 0 bases and J by 7 bases, with 17 bases between them. This CDR3 has 16 residues. CDR1 and CDR2 from the germline V gene are SGHKS and YYEKEE (reference sequence). CDR3 sequence reads: CASSLVGGAVGQPQHF. The CDR3 DNA follows: TGTGCCAGCAGCTTGGTGGGGGGCGCGGTAGGGCAGCCCCAGCATTTT.

This chain joins TRBV6-5 and TRBJ2-7; D unresolved. The CDR3 loop spans 15 amino acids. Germline CDR1 reads MNHEY; CDR2 reads SVGAGI. The V and J ends lost 1 base and 0 bases respectively, with 10 bases between them. CDR3 nucleotide sequence: TGTGCCAGCAGTTACTGGTCCGGCAGCTCCTACGAGCAGTACTTC. Translation gives CASSYWSGSSYEQYF.

The chain is built from TRBV11-2 and TRBJ2-3; 7 nucleotides line up with TRBD1. The germline V gene encodes CDR1 SGHAT and CDR2 FQNNGV. The CDR3 length is 17 residues. The ends lost 4 bases at V and 6 bases at J; junction bases unmatched: 16. CDR3 DNA: TGTGCCAGCAGCTCCCTACGGGGACAGCGTCCCCTTGATACGCAGTATTTT. Translated, it gives CASSSLRGQRPLDTQYF.

The chain links TRBV9 to TRBJ2-3; D uncertain. Trimming removed 4 bases at V and 0 bases at J, with 12 bases between. Germline loops: CDR1 SGDLS, CDR2 YYNGEE. The CDR3 runs to 15 residues. The CDR3 nucleotides are TGTGCCAGCAGCAGTTTCACCTCTAGCACAGATACGCAGTATTTT. This encodes CASSSFTSSTDTQYF.

This clonotype has only a few counts. DNA of the CDR3: TGCAGTGCTAGGGTCGGGGGGGGCTACGAGCAGTACTTC. Encoded protein: CSARVGGGYEQYF. The rearrangement uses TRBV20-1 and TRBJ2-7; 8 positions agree with TRBD2. CDR1 and CDR2 (germline): DFQATT, SNEGSKA (reference sequence). The CDR3 length is 13 residues. Losses at the gene ends were 3 bases for V and 3 bases for J; bases not matched to a gene: 4.

This chain connects TRBV6-5 to TRBJ2-7; D remains unclear. The CDR3 loop spans 14 amino acids. CDR1 and CDR2 (germline): MNHEY, SVGAGI. Trimming took 0 bases from V and 3 from J, leaving 9 bases between them. CDR3 loop: CASSYSQVNYEQYF. The CDR3 nucleotides are TGTGCCAGCAGTTACTCGCAAGTTAACTACGAGCAGTACTTC.

A few counts support this clonotype. The chain recombines TRBV20-1 with TRBJ1-3; 8 bases are a match to TRBD1. The CDR3 extends over 15 amino acids. Trimming at V came to 1 base and at J to 4 bases, leaving 6 bases not matched to a gene. Germline V gene data show CDR1 as DFQATT and CDR2 as SNEGSKA (reference sequence). The CDR3 here is CSARGWDRKGNTIYF. The CDR3 DNA is TGCAGTGCTAGAGGATGGGACAGGAAGGGAAACACCATATATTTT.

This rearrangement joins TRBV3-1 to TRBJ2-7; D unresolved. CDR1 and CDR2 (germline): LGHDT, YNNKEL (reference sequence). The CDR3 is made up of 12 amino acids. Trimming cost V 4 bases and J 4 bases, with 8 bases left between them. CDR3 sequence (DNA): TGTGCCAGCAGCCTGTCAAGATACGAGCAGTACTTC. Encoded protein: CASSLSRYEQYF.

The genes are TRBV6-5 and TRBJ2-5; D tentatively reads TRBD1 or TRBD2 (5 bases each). Looked up from germline, CDR1 is MNHEY and CDR2 is SVGAGI. This CDR3 has 15 amino acids. With 0 bases removed from V and 1 base from J, the gap between germline ends came to 9 bases. The CDR3 DNA sequence: TGTGCCAGCAGTTACTCTGGGGGTACCCAAGAGACCCAGTACTTC. This gives the protein CASSYSGGTQETQYF.

The genes are TRBV5-6 and TRBJ2-5; TRBD2 matches at 7 bases. This CDR3 region has 14 residues. The germline CDR1 and CDR2 sequences are SGHDT and YYEEEE. With V trimmed by 4 bases and J by 4 bases, 7 bases remained unmatched. CDR3 protein: CASSPMTGGETQYF. The CDR3 region has the DNA TGTGCCAGCAGCCCCATGACGGGAGGAGAGACCCAGTACTTC.

This chain uses TRBV20-1 with TRBJ1-5; 8 nucleotides line up with TRBD1. Germline-derived CDR1 and CDR2 are DFQATT and SNEGSKA (reference sequence). V shed 2 bases and J 2 bases; nucleotides not matched to a gene: 11. The CDR3 extends over 17 amino acids. The CDR3 nucleotides read TGCAGTGCTAGATTTTCGACAGGGGCTCTTGGCAATCAGCCCCAGCATTTT. It is translated as CSARFSTGALGNQPQHF.

This clonotype has more than one count but fewer than ten. The chain is built from TRBV15 and TRBJ2-1; D possibly corresponds to TRBD1 (6 bases). Germline-derived CDR1 and CDR2 are LNHNV and YYDKDF (reference sequence). The CDR3 sequence is 16 residues long. The germline V and J ends were trimmed by 8 bases and 5 bases, with 22 bases remaining between them. The CDR3 spells CATFSGRGRVDNEQFF. DNA for the CDR3: TGTGCCACCTTCTCGGGCAGGGGAAGGGTTGACAATGAGCAGTTCTTC.